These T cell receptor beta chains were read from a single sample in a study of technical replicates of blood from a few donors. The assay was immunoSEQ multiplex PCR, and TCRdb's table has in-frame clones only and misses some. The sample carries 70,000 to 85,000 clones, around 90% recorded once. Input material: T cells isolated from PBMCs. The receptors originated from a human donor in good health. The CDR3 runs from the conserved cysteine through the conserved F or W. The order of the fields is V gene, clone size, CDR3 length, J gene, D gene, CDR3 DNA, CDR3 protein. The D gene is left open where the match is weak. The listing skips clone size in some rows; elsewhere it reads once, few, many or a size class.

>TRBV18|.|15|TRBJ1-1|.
TGTGCCAGCTCGAAGGAAGCCGGGTCAAACACTGAAGCTTTCTTT
CASSKEAGSNTEAFF
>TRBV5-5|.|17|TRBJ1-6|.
TGTGCCAGCAGCTTGGACCGGGGGACCGCAGTCGATTCACCCCTCCACTTT
CASSLDRGTAVDSPLHF
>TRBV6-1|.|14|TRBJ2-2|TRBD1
TGTGCCAGCAGAGGACAGGCGAACACCGGGGAGCTGTTTTTT
CASRGQANTGELFF
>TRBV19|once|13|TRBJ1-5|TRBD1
TGTGCCAGTAGTAGACAGGGCGGGCGGCCCCAGCATTTT
CASSRQGGRPQHF
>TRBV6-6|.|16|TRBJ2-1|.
TGTGCCAGCAGTTCAGTAGCGGCTAGCTCCTACAATGAGCAGTTCTTC
CASSSVAASSYNEQFF
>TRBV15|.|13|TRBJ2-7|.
TGTGCCACCAGAGGGGGGGACTCCTACGAGCAGTACTTC
CATRGGDSYEQYF
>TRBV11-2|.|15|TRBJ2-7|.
TGTGCCAGCAGCTTAGATTCCAGGAATTACTACGAGCAGTACTTC
CASSLDSRNYYEQYF
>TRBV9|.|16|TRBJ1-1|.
TGTGCCAGCAGCCACGGGGGGGTCAGTCCGAACACTGAAGCTTTCTTT
CASSHGGVSPNTEAFF
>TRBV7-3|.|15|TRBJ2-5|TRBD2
TGTGCCAGCAGCCTCGGGGGGAGGGACCAAGAGACCCAGTACTTC
CASSLGGRDQETQYF
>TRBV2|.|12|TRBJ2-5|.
TGTGCCAGCAGACTAGGGCAAGAGACCCAGTACTTC
CASRLGQETQYF
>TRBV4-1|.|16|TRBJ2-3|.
TGCGCCAGCAGCCAAGATTTTTCAGGGGGCACAGATACGCAGTATTTT
CASSQDFSGGTDTQYF
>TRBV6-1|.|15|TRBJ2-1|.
TGTGCCAGCAGTCCACAGCGGACGGCCTACAATGAGCAGTTCTTC
CASSPQRTAYNEQFF
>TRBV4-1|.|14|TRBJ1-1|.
TGCGCCAGCAGCACCGGGACTAGCAACACTGAAGCTTTCTTT
CASSTGTSNTEAFF
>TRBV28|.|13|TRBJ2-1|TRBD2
TGTGCCGGAGGACTAGCGGGGAACAATGAGCAGTTCTTC
CAGGLAGNNEQFF